The text below deals with one T cell receptor beta chain. Its antigen remains unknown. Method: immunoSEQ multiplex PCR; TCRdb's copy keeps in-frame clones and lacks some. Here the sample spans approximately 75,000 clones, approximately 96% being singletons. The junction had 12 bases not matched to a gene; V was cut back by 5 bases and J by 10 bases. Germline V gives CDR1 MNHEY, CDR2 SMNVEV (reference sequence). This CDR3 spans 14 amino acids. The sample originates from a study of graft-versus-host responses after intestinal transplantation. Study-level background: Recipients were given multivisceral, liver-intestinal, or isolated intestinal transplants. Recipients uniformly received anti-thymocyte globulin induction, followed by tacrolimus and steroids for roughly three years.

The study's findings and limits: GvH clones detected in recipient marrow included some appearing first in ileum or blood. Early post-transplant declines in HvG were associated with peak levels of circulating GvH clones.

The TCR originated in a human donor who received an intestinal transplant. The chain recombines TRBV27 with TRBJ1-2, with TRBD1 matching 8 bases. Here the sequenced sample was unstimulated CD8+ T cells sorted from spleen or lymph node cells, taken before intestinal transplant. For the CDR3, the DNA is TGTGCCAGCAGTCCCCAGAGCCAGGGGGCCCACTACACCTTC. It encodes CASSPQSQGAHYTF.